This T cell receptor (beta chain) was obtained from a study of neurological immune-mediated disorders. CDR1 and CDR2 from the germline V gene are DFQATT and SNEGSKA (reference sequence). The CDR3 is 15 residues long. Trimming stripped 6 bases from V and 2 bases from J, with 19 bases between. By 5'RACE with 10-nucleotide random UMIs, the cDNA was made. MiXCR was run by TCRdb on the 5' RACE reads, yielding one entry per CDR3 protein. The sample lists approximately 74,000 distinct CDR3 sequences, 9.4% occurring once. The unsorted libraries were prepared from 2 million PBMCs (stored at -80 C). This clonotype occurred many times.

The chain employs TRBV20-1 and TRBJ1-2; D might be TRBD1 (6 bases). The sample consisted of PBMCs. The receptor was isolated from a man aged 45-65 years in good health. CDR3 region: CSARRGPGENYGYTF. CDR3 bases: TGCAGTGCCCGGCGGGGCCCAGGGGAGAACTATGGCTACACCTTC.